This TCR beta chain was recorded in a study of naive and memory T cell subsets. The study's findings and limits: Naive repertoires, especially CD8, held a few larger clonotypes, possibly memory cells re-expressing CD45RA.

The beta constant-region primer was an equimolar mix of two oligonucleotides covering TRBC1 and TRBC2. Nested alpha and beta constant-region primers with the SP2 primer drove four PCR rounds on ligated cDNA. TCRdb used MiXCR to reprocess the UMI-ligation and nested PCR reads, holding one entry per CDR3 protein. The sample yields around 140,000 distinct CDR3 sequences, approximately 22% seen once. This clonotype was found a few times. The antigen remains undetermined. Sequencing was carried out using naive CD4+ T cells from blood. The TCR comes from a human donor in good health.

DNA for the CDR3: TGTGCCAGCAGCTTACGAGACTGGGGTTACAATGAGCAGTTCTTC. Protein product: CASSLRDWGYNEQFF. This rearrangement joins TRBV7-2 to TRBJ2-1; D unresolved. There are 15 residues in the CDR3. V was cut by 2 bases and J by 4 bases, with 12 bases left in between. Germline CDR1 and CDR2: SGHTA and FQGNSA.